Sequencing of this T cell receptor beta chain was carried out in a study of T-cell memory formation after mild COVID-19. Whole-study context: TCR clustering was largely donor specific.

Findings of the study overall: CD4+ contracting clones were mainly CM and EM; CD8+ ones, EMRA.

Libraries for TCRalpha and TCRbeta carried sample barcodes and unique molecular identifiers via 5'RACE. MiXCR, run by TCRdb on the 5' RACE reads, gives a single entry per CDR3 protein. The sample shows about 470,000 distinct CDR3 sequences, about 20% of them seen only once. Trimming cost V 6 bases and J 4 bases, with 28 bases left between them. The CDR3 loop spans 19 amino acids. From germline, CDR1 is SEHNR and CDR2 FQNEAQ (reference sequence). There are a few counts of this clonotype. Antigen: not known. Source material: PBMCs or a T cell subset sorted from them (not recorded which). The clonotype was recovered from an adult woman who had mild COVID-19 (a few samples of this study predate the infection). Cell type and time point are not known. This chain joins TRBV7-9 and TRBJ2-1; a possible D gene is TRBD2 (5 bases). The CDR3 spells CASSLEGTARDYFYNEQFF. The DNA for the CDR3 is TGTGCCAGCAGTCTAGAGGGAACGGCCCGTGACTATTTTTACAATGAGCAGTTCTTC.